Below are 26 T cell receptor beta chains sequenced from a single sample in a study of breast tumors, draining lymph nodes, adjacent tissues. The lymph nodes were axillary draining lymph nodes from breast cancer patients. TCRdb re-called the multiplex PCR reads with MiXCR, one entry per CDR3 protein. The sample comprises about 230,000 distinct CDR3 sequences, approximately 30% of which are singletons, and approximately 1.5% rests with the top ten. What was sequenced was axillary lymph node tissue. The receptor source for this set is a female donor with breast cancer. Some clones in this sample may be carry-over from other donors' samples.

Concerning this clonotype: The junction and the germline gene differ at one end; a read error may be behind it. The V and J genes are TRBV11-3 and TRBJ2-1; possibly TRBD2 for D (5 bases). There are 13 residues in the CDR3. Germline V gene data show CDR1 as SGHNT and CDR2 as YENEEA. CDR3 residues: CASSRGSYTEQFF. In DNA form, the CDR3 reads TGTGCCAGCAGCCGGGGTTCCTACACTGAGCAGTTCTTC.

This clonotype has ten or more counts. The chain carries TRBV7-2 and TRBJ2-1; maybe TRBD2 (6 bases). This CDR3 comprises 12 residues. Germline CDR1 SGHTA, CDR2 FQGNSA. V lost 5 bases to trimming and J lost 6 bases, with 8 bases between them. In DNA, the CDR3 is TGTGCCAGCAGCCCGGGAGTCAATGAGCAGTTCTTC. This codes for CASSPGVNEQFF.

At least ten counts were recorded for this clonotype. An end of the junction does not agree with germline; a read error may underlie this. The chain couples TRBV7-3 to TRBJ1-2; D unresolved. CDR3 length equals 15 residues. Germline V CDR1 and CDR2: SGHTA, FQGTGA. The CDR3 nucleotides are TGTGCCAGCAGCTTGGAGCCAGCCAATAACTATGGCTACCCCTTC. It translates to CASSLEPANNYGYPF.

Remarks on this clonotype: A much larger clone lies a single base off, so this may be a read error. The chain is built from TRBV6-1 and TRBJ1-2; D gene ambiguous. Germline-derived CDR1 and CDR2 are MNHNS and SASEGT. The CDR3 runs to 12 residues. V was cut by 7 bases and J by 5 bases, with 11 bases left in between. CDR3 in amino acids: CASMPERYGYTF. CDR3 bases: TGTGCCAGCATGCCGGAGCGGTATGGCTACACCTTC.

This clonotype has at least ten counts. The chain's CDR3 is CASSARTVEETQYF. In DNA, the CDR3 is TGTGCCAGCAGCGCCCGGACAGTCGAAGAGACCCAGTACTTC. The rearrangement joins TRBV11-1 to TRBJ2-5; possibly TRBD1 for D (6 bases). Trimming cost V 5 bases and J 3 bases, with 13 bases left between them. Germline V gene sequence: CDR1 SGHAT, CDR2 FQDESV (reference sequence). The CDR3 runs to 14 residues.

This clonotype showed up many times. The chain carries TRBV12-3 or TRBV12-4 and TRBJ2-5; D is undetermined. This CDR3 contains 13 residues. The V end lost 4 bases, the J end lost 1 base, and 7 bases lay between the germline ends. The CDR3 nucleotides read TGTGCCAGCAGTTCAAACGTCCAAGAGACCCAGTACTTC. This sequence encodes CASSSNVQETQYF.

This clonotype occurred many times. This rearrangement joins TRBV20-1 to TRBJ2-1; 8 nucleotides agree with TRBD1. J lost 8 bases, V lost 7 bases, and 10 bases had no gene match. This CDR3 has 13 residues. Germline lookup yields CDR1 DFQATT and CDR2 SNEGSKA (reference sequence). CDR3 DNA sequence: TGCAGTGGAGAGATGACAGGGGTCTATGAGCAGTTCTTC. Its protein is CSGEMTGVYEQFF.

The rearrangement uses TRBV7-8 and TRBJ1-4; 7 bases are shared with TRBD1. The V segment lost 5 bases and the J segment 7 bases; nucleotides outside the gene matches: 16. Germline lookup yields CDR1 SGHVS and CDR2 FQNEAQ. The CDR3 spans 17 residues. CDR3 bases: TGTGCCAGCAGCCCCGGACAGGAGGGCATGGTTGGTGAAAAACTGTTTTTT. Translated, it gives CASSPGQEGMVGEKLFF. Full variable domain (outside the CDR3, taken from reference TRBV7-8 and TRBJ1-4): GAGVSQSPRYKVAKRGQDVALRCDPISGHVSLFWYQQALGQGPEFLTYFQNEAQLDKSGLPSDRFFAERPEGSVSTLKIQRTQQEDSAVYLCASSPGQEGMVGEKLFFGSGTQLSVL.

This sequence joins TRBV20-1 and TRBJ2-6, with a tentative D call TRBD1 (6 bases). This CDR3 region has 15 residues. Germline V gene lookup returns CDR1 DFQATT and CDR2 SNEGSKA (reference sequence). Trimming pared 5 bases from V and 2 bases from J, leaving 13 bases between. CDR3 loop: CSASLAGAGANVLTF. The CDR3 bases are TGCAGTGCTTCACTCGCAGGGGCTGGGGCCAACGTCCTGACTTTC.

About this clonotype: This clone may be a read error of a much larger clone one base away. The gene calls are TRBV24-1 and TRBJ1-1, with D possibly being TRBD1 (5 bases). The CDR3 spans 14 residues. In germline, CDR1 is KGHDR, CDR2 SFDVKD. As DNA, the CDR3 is TGTGTCACCAGTGACTTCAACAGGACCACTGAAGCTTTCTTT. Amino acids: CVTSDFNRTTEAFF.

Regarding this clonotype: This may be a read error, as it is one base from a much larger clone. CDR3 nucleotides: TGTGCCAGCAGTCACCGTGGAGGCCTCTCTGGAAACACCATATATTTT. This encodes CASSHRGGLSGNTIYF. The chain uses TRBV6-5 and TRBJ1-3; no reliable D call. Germline V gene sequence: CDR1 MNHEY, CDR2 SVGAGI. V lost 5 bases, J lost 0 bases, and 14 bases lay in between. The CDR3 runs to 16 residues.

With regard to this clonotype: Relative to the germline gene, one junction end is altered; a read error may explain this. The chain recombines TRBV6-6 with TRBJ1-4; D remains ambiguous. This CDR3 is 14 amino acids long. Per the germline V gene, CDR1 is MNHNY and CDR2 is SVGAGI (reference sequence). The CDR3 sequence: CASNHPPKGEELFF. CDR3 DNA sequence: TGTGCCAGCAATCACCCTCCTAAGGGTGAAGAACTGTTTTTT.

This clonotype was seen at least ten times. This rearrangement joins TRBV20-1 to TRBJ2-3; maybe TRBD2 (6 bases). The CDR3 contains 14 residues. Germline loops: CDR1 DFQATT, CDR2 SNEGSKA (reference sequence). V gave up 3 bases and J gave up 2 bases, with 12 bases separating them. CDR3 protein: CSASGGKDTDTQYF. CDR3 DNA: TGCAGTGCTAGTGGAGGGAAGGACACAGATACGCAGTATTTT.

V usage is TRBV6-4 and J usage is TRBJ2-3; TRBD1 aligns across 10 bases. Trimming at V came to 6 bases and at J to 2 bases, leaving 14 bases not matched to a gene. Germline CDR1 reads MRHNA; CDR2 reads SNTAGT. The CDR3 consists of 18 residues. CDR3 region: CASRQGTGALLSTDTQYF. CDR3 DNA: TGTGCCAGCAGACAAGGGACAGGGGCCCTACTTTCCACAGATACGCAGTATTTT.

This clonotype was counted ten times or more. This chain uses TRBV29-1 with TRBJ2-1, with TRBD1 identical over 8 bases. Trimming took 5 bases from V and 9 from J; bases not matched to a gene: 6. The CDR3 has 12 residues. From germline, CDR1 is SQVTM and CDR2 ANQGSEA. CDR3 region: CSVPGTGLEQFF. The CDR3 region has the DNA TGCAGCGTTCCCGGGACAGGTCTTGAGCAGTTCTTC.

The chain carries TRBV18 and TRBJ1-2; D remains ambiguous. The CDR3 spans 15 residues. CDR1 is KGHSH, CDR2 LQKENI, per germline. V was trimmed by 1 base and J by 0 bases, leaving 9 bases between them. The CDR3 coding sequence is TGTGCCAGCTCACCACGGGCAGAGGCTAACTATGGCTACACCTTC. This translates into CASSPRAEANYGYTF.

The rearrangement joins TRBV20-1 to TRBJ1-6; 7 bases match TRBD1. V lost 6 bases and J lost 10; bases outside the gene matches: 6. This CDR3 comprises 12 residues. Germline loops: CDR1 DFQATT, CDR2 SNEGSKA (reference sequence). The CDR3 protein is CSAGQARSPLHF. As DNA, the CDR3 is TGCAGTGCCGGACAGGCGCGATCACCCCTCCACTTT.

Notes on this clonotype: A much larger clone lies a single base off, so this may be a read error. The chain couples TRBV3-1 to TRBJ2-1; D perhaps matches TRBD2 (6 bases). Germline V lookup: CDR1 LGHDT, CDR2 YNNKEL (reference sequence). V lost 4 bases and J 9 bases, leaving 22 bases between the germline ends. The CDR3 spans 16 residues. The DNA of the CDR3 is TGTGCCAGCAGCCGAGGTCTAAGCGGGTCAGGCGGTGAGCAGTTCTTC. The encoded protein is CASSRGLSGSGGEQFF.

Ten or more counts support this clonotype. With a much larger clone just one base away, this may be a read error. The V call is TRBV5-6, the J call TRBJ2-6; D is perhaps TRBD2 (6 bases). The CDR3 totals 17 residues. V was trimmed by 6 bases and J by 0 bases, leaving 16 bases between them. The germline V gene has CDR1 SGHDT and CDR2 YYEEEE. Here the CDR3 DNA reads TGTGCCAGCACCGTTACGGCAGCGGGCTCTGGGGCCAACGTCCTGACTTTC. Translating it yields CASTVTAAGSGANVLTF. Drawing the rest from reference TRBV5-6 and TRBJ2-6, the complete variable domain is DAGVTQSPTHLIKTRGQQVTLRCSPKSGHDTVSWYQQALGQGPQFIFQYYEEEERQRGNFPDRFSGHQFPNYSSELNVNALLLGDSALYLCASTVTAAGSGANVLTFGAGSRLTVL.

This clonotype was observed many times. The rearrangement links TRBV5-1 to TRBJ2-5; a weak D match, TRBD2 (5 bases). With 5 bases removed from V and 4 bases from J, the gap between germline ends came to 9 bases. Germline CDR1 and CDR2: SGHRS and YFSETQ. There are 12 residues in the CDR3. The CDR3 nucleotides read TGCGCCAGCAGATCCGAGGGAGAGACCCAGTACTTC. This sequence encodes CASRSEGETQYF.

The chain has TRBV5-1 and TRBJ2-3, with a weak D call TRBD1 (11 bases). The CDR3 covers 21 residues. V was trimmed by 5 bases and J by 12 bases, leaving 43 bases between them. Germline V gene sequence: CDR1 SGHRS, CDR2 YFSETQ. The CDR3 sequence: CASRKWPGQGGLAGEGETQYF. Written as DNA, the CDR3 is TGCGCCAGCAGAAAGTGGCCGGGACAGGGGGGTCTAGCGGGAGAGGGAGAGACCCAGTATTTT. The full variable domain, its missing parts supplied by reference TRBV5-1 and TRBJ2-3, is KAGVTQTPRYLIKTRGQQVTLSCSPISGHRSVSWYQQTPGQGLQFLFEYFSETQRNKGNFPGRFSGRQFSNSRSEMNVSTLELGDSALYLCASRKWPGQGGLAGEGETQYFGPGTRLTVL.

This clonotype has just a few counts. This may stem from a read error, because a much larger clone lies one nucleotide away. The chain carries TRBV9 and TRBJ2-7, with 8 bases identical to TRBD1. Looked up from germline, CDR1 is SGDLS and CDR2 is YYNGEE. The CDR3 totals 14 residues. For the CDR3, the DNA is TGTGCCAGCAGCCATGACAGGGGTGACTACGAGCAGTCCTTC. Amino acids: CASSHDRGDYEQSF.

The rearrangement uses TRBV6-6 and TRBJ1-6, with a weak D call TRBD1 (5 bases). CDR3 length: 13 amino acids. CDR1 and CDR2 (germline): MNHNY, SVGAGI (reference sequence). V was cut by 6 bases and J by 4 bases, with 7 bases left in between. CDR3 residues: CASRGTYNSPLHF. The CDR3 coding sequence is TGTGCCAGCAGGGGGACGTATAATTCACCCCTCCACTTT.

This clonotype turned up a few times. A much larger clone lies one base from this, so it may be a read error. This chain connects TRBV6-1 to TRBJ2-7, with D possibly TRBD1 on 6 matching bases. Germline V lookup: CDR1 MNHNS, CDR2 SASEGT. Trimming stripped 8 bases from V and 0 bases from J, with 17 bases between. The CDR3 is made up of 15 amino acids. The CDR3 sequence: CASRHTGTNSYEQYF. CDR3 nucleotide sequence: TGTGCCAGCCGTCATACCGGGACAAACTCCTACGAGCAGTACTTC.

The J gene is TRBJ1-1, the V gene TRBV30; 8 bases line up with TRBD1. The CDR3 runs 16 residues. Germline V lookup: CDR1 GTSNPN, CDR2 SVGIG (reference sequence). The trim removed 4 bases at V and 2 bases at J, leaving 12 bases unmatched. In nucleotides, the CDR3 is TGTGCCTGGATGAGGGGGACAGGAACCGCCAACACTGAAGCTTTCTTT. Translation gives CAWMRGTGTANTEAFF.

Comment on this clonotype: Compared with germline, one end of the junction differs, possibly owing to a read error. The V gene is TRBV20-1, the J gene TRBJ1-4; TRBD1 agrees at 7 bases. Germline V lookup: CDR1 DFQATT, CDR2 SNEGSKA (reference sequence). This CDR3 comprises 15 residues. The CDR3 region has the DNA TGCAGTGCTAGAGAAACGGCAGGGGGATTTGAAAAACCGTTTTTC. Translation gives CSARETAGGFEKPFF.